Given below is one T cell receptor beta chain in context. This table comes from immunoSEQ multiplex PCR, and its TCRdb copy is limited to in-frame clones, with some not included. Of over 350,000 clones in the sample, around 95% are singletons; the top ten hold roughly 0.021%. This CDR3 has 14 residues. The V end was cut by 5 bases, the J end by 1 base, with 11 bases between. Germline CDR1 and CDR2: MNHEY and SMNVEV (reference sequence). The source of the sample is a study of shared T cell receptors in the human thymus. The TCR originated in a human donor. The source material was thymocytes. The chain has TRBV27 and TRBJ1-1; possible D gene TRBD1, 5 bases. CDR3 nucleotide sequence: TGTGCCAGCAGTAAGGGACGGTCGAACACTGAAGCTTTCTTT. It yields the protein CASSKGRSNTEAFF.